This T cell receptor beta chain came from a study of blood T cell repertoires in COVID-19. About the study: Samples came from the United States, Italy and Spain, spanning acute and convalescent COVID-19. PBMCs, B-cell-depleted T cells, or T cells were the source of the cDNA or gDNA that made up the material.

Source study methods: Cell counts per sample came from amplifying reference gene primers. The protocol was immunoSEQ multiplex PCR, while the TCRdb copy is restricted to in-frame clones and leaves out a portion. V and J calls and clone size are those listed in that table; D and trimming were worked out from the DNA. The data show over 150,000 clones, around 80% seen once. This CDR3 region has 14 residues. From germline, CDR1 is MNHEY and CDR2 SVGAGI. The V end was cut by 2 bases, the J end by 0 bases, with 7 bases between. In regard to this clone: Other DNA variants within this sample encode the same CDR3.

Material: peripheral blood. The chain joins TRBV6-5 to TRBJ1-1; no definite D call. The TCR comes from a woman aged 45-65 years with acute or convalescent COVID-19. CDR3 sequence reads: CASSYGQLNTEAFF. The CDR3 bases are TGTGCCAGCAGTTACGGCCAGTTGAACACTGAAGCTTTCTTT.